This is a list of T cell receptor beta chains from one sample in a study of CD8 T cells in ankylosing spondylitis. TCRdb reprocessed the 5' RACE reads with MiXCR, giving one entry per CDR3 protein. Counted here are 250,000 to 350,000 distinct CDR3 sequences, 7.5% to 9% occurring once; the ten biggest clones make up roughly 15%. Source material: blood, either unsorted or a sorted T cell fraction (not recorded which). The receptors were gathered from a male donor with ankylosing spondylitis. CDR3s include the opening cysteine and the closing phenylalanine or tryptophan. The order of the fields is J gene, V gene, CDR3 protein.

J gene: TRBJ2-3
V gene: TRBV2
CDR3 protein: CASSTPDATDTQYF

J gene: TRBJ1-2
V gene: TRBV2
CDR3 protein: CASSGGIQANYGYTF

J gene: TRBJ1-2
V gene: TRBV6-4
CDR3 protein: CASSDPRSGYTF

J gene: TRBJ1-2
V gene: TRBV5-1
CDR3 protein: CASSFTTGRSNYGYTF

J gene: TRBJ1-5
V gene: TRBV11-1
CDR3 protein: CASSLAPGQGKLNQPQHF

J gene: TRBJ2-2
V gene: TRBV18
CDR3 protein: CASSQNDRTGELFF

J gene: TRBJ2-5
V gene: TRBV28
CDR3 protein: CASSTYSGAQETQYF

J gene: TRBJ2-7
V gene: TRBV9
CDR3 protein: CASSRFRDEQYF

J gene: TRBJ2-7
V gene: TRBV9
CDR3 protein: CASSAQGADYEQYF

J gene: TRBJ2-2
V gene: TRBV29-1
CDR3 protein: CSVMRGGTGELFF

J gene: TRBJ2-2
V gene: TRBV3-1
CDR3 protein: CASSQGTANTGELFF

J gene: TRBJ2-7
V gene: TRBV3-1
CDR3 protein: CASSQDIGGWGEQYF

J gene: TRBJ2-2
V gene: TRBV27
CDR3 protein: CASSRDRATGGELFF

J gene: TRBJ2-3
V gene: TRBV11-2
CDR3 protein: CASSLARSTDTQYF

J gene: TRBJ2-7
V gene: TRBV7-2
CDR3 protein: CASSAHHAGRGLGLAGLSYEQYF

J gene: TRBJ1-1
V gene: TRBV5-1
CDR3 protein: CASSPYFFDGNTEAFF

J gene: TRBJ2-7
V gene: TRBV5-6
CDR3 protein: CASSKPGQGYEQYF

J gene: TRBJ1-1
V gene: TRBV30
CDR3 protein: CASQGDTEAFF

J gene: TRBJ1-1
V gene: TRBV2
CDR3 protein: CASKGLAPGDEAFF

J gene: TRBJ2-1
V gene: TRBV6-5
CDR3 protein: CASSYSDRVLKQFF

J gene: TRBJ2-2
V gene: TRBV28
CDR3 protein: CASSHEREPQTGELFF

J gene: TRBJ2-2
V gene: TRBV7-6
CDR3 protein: CASSPYVAEELFF

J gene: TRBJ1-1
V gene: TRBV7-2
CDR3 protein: CASSPQPNTEAFF

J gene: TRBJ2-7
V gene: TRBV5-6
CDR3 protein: CASSDLRSEQYF

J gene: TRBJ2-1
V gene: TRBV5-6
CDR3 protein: CASSLAQYDNEQFF

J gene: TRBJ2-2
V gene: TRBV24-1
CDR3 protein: CATSATGTRGPPGGELFF

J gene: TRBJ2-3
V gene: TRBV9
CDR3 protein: CASNQRGTTDTQYF

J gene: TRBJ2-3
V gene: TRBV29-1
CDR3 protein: CSVEDQGAPDTQYF

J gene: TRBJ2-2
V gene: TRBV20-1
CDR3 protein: CSARDSQRPNTGELFF

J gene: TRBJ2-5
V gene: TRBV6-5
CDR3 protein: CASSYSSRGGETQYF

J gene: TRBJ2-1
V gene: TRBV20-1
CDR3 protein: CSARDWFQRDYNEQFF

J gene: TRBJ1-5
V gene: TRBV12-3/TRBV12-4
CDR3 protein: CASSPGLGLQPQHF

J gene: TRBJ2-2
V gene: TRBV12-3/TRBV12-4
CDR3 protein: CASSPRQGASGELFF

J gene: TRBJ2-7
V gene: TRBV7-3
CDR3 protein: CASSLLAGDYEQYF

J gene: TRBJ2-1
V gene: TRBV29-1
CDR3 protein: CSAPRRDRADEQFF

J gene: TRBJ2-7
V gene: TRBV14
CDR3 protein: CASSQDPRMAAYEQYF

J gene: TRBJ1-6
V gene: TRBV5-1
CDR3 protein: CASSLENSPLHF

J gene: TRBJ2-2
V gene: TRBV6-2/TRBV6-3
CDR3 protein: CASSYGSGTNTGELFF

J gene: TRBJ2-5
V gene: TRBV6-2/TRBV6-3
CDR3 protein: CANEGQGPARETQYF

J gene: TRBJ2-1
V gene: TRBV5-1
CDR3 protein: CASSARQGVYNEQFF

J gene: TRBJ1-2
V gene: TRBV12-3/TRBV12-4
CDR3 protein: CASSPGTRTYSYGYTF

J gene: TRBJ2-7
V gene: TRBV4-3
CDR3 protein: CASSQDLDTAEIYEQYF

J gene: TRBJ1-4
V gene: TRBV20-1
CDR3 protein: CSVEGAATTNEKLFF

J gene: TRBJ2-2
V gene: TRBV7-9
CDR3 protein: CASSPAGLAGELFF

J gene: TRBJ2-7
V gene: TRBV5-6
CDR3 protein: CASSLPSGLGVEYEQYF

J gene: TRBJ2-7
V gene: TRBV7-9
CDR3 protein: CASSLAAGQGTYEQYF

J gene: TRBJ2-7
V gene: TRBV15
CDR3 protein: CATSREKGYEQYF

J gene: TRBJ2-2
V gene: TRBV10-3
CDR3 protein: CAISESGVANTGELFF

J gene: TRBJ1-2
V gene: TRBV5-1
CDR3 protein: CASSSGTGASSYGYTF

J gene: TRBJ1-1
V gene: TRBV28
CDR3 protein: CASSGRFRAEAFF

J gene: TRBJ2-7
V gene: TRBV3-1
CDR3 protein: CASSQELAAVSYEQYF

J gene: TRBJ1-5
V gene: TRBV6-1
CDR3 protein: CASSENLQPQHF

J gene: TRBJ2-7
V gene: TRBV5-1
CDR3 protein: CASSFNAAGGYEQYF

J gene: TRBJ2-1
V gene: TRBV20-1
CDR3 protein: CSATRTGYANEQFF

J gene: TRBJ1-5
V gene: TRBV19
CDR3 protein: CASSRVGQGATQPQHF

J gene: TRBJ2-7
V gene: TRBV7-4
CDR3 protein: CASSAPDRGRRKQYF

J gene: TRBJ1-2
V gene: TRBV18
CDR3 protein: CASSGEIVNGYGYTF

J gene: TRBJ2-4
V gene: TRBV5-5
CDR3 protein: CASSLDASKNIQYF

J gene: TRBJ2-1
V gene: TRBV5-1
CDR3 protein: CASSVSGGAYNEQFF

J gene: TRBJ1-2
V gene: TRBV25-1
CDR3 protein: CASTLGQGYGYTF